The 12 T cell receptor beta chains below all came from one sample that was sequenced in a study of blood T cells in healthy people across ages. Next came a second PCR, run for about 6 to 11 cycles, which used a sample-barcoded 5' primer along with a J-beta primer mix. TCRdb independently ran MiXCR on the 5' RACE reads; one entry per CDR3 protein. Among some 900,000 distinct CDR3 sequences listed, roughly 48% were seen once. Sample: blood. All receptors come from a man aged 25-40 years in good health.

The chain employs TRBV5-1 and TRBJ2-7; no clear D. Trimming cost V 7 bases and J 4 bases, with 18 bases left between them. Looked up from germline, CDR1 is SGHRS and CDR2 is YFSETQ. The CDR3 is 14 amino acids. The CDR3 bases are TGCGCCAGCGCCCCGATGGCAGGACCTTACGAGCAGTACTTC. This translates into CASAPMAGPYEQYF.

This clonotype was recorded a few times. The CDR3 sequence is CASSLQGIEGEQYF. The CDR3 DNA reads TGCGCCAGCAGCTTGCAAGGAATTGAAGGCGAGCAGTACTTC. The V gene is TRBV5-1, the J gene TRBJ2-4, with no clear D. Matching the DNA end better, TRBJ2-7 makes the J call doubtful. The CDR3 covers 14 residues. Germline V gene lookup returns CDR1 SGHRS and CDR2 YFSETQ.

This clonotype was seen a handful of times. The CDR3 reads CAWSVRFGDGQFF. CDR3 sequence (DNA): TGTGCCTGGAGTGTACGTTTCGGGGATGGGCAGTTCTTC. The V gene is TRBV30, the J gene TRBJ2-1; D is possibly TRBD2 (5 bases). V was shortened by 0 bases and J by 12 bases, with 15 bases between the two germline ends. Germline-derived CDR1 and CDR2 are GTSNPN and SVGIG (reference sequence). CDR3 length: 13 residues.

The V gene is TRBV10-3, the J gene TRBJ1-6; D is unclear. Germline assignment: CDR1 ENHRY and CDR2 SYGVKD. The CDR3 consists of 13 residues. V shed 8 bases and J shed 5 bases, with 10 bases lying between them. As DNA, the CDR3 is TGTGCCATCGGTCAGTCCGATAATTCACCCCTCCACTTT. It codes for CAIGQSDNSPLHF.

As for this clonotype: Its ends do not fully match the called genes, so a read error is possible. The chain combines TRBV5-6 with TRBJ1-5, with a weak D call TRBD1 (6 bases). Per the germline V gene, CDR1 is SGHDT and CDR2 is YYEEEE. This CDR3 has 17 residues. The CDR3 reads CAGSGWGGPYSNQPQHF. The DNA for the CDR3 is TGTGCCGGCAGCGGCTGGGGGGGGCCGTATAGCAATCAGCCCCAGCATTTT.

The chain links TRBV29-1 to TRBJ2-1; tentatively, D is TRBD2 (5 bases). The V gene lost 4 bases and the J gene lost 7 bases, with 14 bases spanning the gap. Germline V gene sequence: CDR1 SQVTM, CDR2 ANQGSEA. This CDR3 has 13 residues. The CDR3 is CSVGGSRLNEQFF. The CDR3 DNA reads TGCAGCGTTGGCGGGTCCAGGTTGAATGAGCAGTTCTTC.

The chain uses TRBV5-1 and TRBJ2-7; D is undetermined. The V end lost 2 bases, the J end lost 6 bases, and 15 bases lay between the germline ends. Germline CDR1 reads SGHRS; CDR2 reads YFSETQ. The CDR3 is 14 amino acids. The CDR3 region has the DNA TGCGCCAGCAGCTTCGAGTCTGGGAATAGCGAGCAGTACTTC. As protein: CASSFESGNSEQYF.

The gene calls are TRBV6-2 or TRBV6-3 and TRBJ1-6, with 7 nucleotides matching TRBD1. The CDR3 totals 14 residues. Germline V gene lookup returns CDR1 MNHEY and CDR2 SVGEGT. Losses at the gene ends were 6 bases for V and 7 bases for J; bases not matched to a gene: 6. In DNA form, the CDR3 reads TGTGCCAGCAGCCTGACAGGGATGAATTCACCCCTCCACTTT. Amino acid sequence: CASSLTGMNSPLHF.

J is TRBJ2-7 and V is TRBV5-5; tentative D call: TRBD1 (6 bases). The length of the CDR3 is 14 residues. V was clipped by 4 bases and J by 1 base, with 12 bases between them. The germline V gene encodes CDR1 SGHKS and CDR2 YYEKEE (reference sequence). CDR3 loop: CASSGRTESYEQYF. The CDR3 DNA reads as TGTGCCAGCAGCGGGCGGACAGAGTCCTACGAGCAGTACTTC.

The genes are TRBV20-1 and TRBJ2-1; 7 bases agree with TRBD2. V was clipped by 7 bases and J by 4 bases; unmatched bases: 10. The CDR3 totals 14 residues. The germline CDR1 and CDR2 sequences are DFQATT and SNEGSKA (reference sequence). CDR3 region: CSVISQRGYNEQFF. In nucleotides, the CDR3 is TGCAGTGTTATTTCCCAGCGGGGTTACAATGAGCAGTTCTTC.

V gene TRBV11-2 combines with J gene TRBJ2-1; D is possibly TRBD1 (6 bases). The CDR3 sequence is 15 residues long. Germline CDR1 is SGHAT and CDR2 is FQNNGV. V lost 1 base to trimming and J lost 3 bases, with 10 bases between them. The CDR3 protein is CASSLGTANYNEQFF. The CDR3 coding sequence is TGTGCCAGCAGCTTAGGGACAGCGAACTACAATGAGCAGTTCTTC.

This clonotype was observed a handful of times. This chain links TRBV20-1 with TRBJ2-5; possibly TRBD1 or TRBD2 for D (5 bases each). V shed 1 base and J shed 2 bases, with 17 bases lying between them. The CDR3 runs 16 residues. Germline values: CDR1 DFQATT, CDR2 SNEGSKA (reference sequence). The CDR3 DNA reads TGCAGTGCTAGAGTATACAGGACTGATCTGCAAGAGACCCAGTACTTC. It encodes CSARVYRTDLQETQYF.